This record covers a single T cell receptor beta chain. CDR1 is SGHAT, CDR2 FQNNGV, per germline. V lost 2 bases and J lost 3, with 13 bases in between. CDR3 length: 15 amino acids. How the authors handled the data: Reference gene primer amplification in the assay estimated nucleated cell counts. Generated by immunoSEQ multiplex PCR, the TCRdb table keeps only in-frame clones and is missing some. V, J and clone size are taken as reported in that table, and D and trimming were inferred from the DNA itself. The sample yields 150,000 to 200,000 clones, about three quarters seen once. This entry belongs to a study of blood T cell repertoires in COVID-19. Background on the study: Sites across the United States, Italy and Spain contributed samples from acute and convalescent COVID-19. Sample material is recorded as cDNA or gDNA derived from T cells, B-cell-depleted T cells, or PBMCs.

This clonotype originated in a man between 60 and 70 years old with acute or convalescent COVID-19. The sequenced material came from peripheral blood. This chain joins TRBV11-2 and TRBJ2-5, with D tentatively TRBD2 (6 bases). CDR3 nucleotides: TGTGCCAGCAGCTTAAATTCCGGGGGAGAAGAGACCCAGTACTTC. Its protein is CASSLNSGGEETQYF. The whole variable domain, remainder taken from reference TRBV11-2 and TRBJ2-5, is EAGVAQSPRYKIIEKRQSVAFWCNPISGHATLYWYQQILGQGPKLLIQFQNNGVVDDSQLPKDRFSAERLKGVDSTLKIQPAKLEDSAVYLCASSLNSGGEETQYFGPGTRLLVL.